These 32 T cell receptor beta chains came from one sample sequenced in a study of response to subunit inactivated influenza vaccine. TCRdb fed the RT-PCR reads into MiXCR, producing one record per CDR3 protein. The table records hundreds of thousands of distinct CDR3 sequences, 15% to 18% of them present only once. Sequenced material: PBMCs from blood, taken 11 to 12 days after vaccination. These receptors were collected from a man between 45 and 60 years old who received an inactivated influenza vaccine.

This clonotype has a handful of counts. This chain uses TRBV4-2 with TRBJ1-1, with D maybe TRBD1 (5 bases). Trimming took off 1 base at V and 5 bases at J, with 11 bases between the two ends. This CDR3 spans 14 amino acids. The germline gives CDR1 LGHNA, CDR2 YNFKEQ. In nucleotides, the CDR3 is TGTGCCAGCAGCCAAGCCCCAGGGTGGACTGAAGCTTTCTTT. Translation gives CASSQAPGWTEAFF.

This chain uses TRBV12-3 or TRBV12-4 with TRBJ2-3; a possible D gene is TRBD2 (5 bases). The V gene lost 3 bases and the J gene lost 5 bases, with 12 bases spanning the gap. The CDR3 consists of 14 residues. Here the CDR3 reads CASSFQRGGDTQYF. The CDR3 DNA sequence: TGTGCCAGCAGTTTTCAACGGGGTGGAGATACGCAGTATTTT.

This clonotype was counted a few times. The CDR3 sequence: CASRRNENTEAFF. As DNA, the CDR3 is TGTGCCAGCAGGAGGAACGAGAACACTGAAGCTTTCTTT. The chain is built from TRBV12-3 or TRBV12-4 and TRBJ1-1, with D unresolved. This CDR3 region has 13 residues. The V and J ends lost 6 bases and 1 base respectively, with 9 bases between them.

The chain uses TRBV28 and TRBJ2-7; TRBD1 matches at 7 bases. Trimming at V came to 4 bases and at J to 3 bases, leaving 3 bases not matched to a gene. Germline lookup yields CDR1 MDHEN and CDR2 SYDVKM. The CDR3 is made up of 13 amino acids. CDR3 coding DNA: TGTGCCAGCAGTTGGGGACAGATCTACGAGCAGTACTTC. As protein: CASSWGQIYEQYF.

This clonotype was counted a few times. The chain recombines TRBV12-3 or TRBV12-4 with TRBJ2-1; unclear D gene. V was cut by 6 bases and J by 2 bases, with 11 bases left in between. The CDR3 contains 14 residues. CDR3 DNA sequence: TGTGCCAGCAGCTCCCGCAAACCCTACAATGAGCAGTTCTTC. Its translation: CASSSRKPYNEQFF.

This chain uses TRBV28 with TRBJ2-5; D possibly corresponds to TRBD2 (5 bases). Germline CDR1 reads MDHEN; CDR2 reads SYDVKM. V shed 6 bases and J shed 2 bases, with 16 bases lying between them. This CDR3 is 15 amino acids long. The CDR3 DNA reads TGTGCCAGCAGCGTTCGGACTGGATCACAAGAGACCCAGTACTTC. Translation gives CASSVRTGSQETQYF.

This clonotype was picked up many times. The chain recombines TRBV5-1 with TRBJ1-2, with a possible D match to TRBD1 (6 bases). The V end was cut by 4 bases, the J end by 2 bases, with 12 bases between. CDR3 length: 14 residues. Germline CDR1 is SGHRS and CDR2 is YFSETQ. The CDR3 DNA is TGCGCCAGCAGCGAGACACAGGGAAACTATGGCTACACCTTC. Translation: CASSETQGNYGYTF.

V is TRBV25-1 and J is TRBJ2-1; D ambiguous. CDR1 and CDR2 (germline): MGHDK, SYGVNS. The CDR3 has 12 amino acids. V lost 6 bases and J lost 3, with 6 bases in between. CDR3 region: CASRMGYNEQFF. The DNA for the CDR3 is TGTGCCAGCAGGATGGGCTACAATGAGCAGTTCTTC.

This clonotype was observed a handful of times. The chain has TRBV5-6 and TRBJ2-7; TRBD2 matches 10 bases. The CDR3 extends over 14 amino acids. Germline V gene lookup returns CDR1 SGHDT and CDR2 YYEEEE. V lost 0 bases to trimming and J lost 6 bases; unmatched junction nucleotides: 3. This CDR3 is CASSLGLAGSEQYF. CDR3 nucleotide sequence: TGTGCCAGCAGCTTGGGACTAGCGGGCAGCGAGCAGTACTTC.

At least ten counts were recorded for this clonotype. The rearrangement links TRBV20-1 to TRBJ2-3, with D hard to call. V lost 3 bases and J 6 bases, leaving 4 bases between the germline ends. Germline loops: CDR1 DFQATT, CDR2 SNEGSKA (reference sequence). CDR3 length equals 10 residues. The chain's CDR3 is CSASVDTQYF. As DNA, the CDR3 is TGCAGTGCTAGTGTGGATACGCAGTATTTT.

This chain joins TRBV25-1 and TRBJ1-5; tentatively, D is TRBD1 (5 bases). Germline lookup yields CDR1 MGHDK and CDR2 SYGVNS. Trimming shortened V by 6 bases and J by 3 bases, and 6 bases separated the two germline ends. The CDR3 runs 12 residues. The CDR3 bases are TGTGCCAGCAGGGGGACCAATCAGCCCCAGCATTTT. Translating gives CASRGTNQPQHF.

J is TRBJ1-1 and V is TRBV5-1; D gene unclear. This CDR3 spans 15 amino acids. The germline gives CDR1 SGHRS, CDR2 YFSETQ. Trimming took 0 bases from V and 1 from J, leaving 10 bases between them. As DNA, the CDR3 is TGCGCCAGCAGCTTGGCCGTCCAGACGAACACTGAAGCTTTCTTT. Protein sequence: CASSLAVQTNTEAFF.

This clonotype has more than one count but fewer than ten. CDR3 region: CASTGTSGRNSYEQYF. CDR3 bases: TGTGCCAGCACCGGGACTAGCGGGAGGAACTCCTACGAGCAGTACTTC. V is TRBV12-3 or TRBV12-4 and J is TRBJ2-7; 15 bases map to TRBD2. V was clipped by 7 bases and J by 0 bases; unmatched bases: 4. This CDR3 is built from 16 residues.

Concerning this clonotype: A read error may be the cause here, since a much bigger clone is one base away. The chain links TRBV24-1 to TRBJ2-1, with 12 bases aligning to TRBD2. The CDR3 length is 18 residues. Germline CDR1 KGHDR, CDR2 SFDVKD. The DNA for the CDR3 is TGTGCCACCAGTGACCATCGTAGACTAGCGGGAGTTTCAAATGATCAGTTCTTC. Its protein is CATSDHRRLAGVSNDQFF.

J is TRBJ1-5 and V is TRBV20-1, with TRBD1 identical over 8 bases. Germline-derived CDR1 and CDR2 are DFQATT and SNEGSKA (reference sequence). CDR3 length equals 13 residues. The V and J ends lost 6 bases and 7 bases, in that order; junction bases with no gene match: 8. This CDR3 reads CSAQAGGEQPQHF. The CDR3 nucleotides read TGCAGTGCCCAGGCAGGGGGCGAACAGCCCCAGCATTTT.

In its sample, this clonotype was seen many times. The CDR3 sequence: CSVMGRWDTDTQYF. CDR3 nucleotides: TGCAGCGTGATGGGGCGTTGGGACACAGATACGCAGTATTTT. This rearrangement joins TRBV29-1 to TRBJ2-3, with D perhaps matching TRBD1 (5 bases). Germline CDR1 SQVTM, CDR2 ANQGSEA. Trimming removed 6 bases from V and 2 bases from J, with 15 bases in between. The CDR3 spans 14 residues.

This clonotype showed up just a few times. This chain uses TRBV27 with TRBJ2-1; D is ambiguous. The V end was cut by 0 bases, the J end by 9 bases, with 12 bases between. CDR3 size: 14 residues. Per the germline V gene, CDR1 is MNHEY and CDR2 is SMNVEV (reference sequence). Written as DNA, the CDR3 is TGTGCCAGCAGTTTATCTAGATTGGCTCCTGAGCAGTTCTTC. This codes for CASSLSRLAPEQFF.

This clonotype occurred many times. The rearrangement links TRBV12-3 or TRBV12-4 to TRBJ2-7; 7 bases are a match to TRBD1. The CDR3 is 16 amino acids. V was clipped by 3 bases and J by 4 bases; unmatched bases: 12. CDR3 sequence: CASSFDQGVLFYEQYF. The CDR3 nucleotides are TGTGCCAGCAGTTTCGACCAGGGGGTTCTTTTTTACGAGCAGTACTTC.

The genes are TRBV4-1 and TRBJ2-3, with D perhaps TRBD1 or TRBD2 (5 bases each). Trimming stripped 3 bases from V and 3 bases from J, with 16 bases between. CDR3 size: 16 residues. From germline, CDR1 is MGHRA and CDR2 YSYEKL. CDR3 coding DNA: TGCGCCAGCAGCCAGAGGGGACCCCCCCGTACAGATACGCAGTATTTT. Translating it yields CASSQRGPPRTDTQYF.

This clonotype came up a few times. The gene calls are TRBV7-6 and TRBJ2-5; TRBD1 agrees at 8 bases. The CDR3 runs 15 residues. Germline V CDR1 and CDR2: SGHVS, FNYEAQ. After removal of 5 bases from V and 7 bases from J, the junction contained 12 bases not matched to a gene. CDR3 in amino acids: CASSPPHGQGGTQYF. The CDR3 nucleotides read TGTGCCAGCAGCCCCCCCCATGGACAGGGAGGGACCCAGTACTTC.

This clonotype came up a few times. V usage is TRBV9 and J usage is TRBJ2-1; TRBD2 might be the D (6 bases). Looked up from germline, CDR1 is SGDLS and CDR2 is YYNGEE. The CDR3 extends over 15 amino acids. Deletions cut 4 bases from V and 4 bases from J, with 15 bases between. CDR3 sequence reads: CASSPEGVRYNEQFF. DNA for the CDR3: TGTGCCAGCAGCCCGGAGGGAGTAAGATACAATGAGCAGTTCTTC. Complete variable domain (other parts from reference TRBV9 and TRBJ2-1): DSGVTQTPKHLITATGQRVTLRCSPRSGDLSVYWYQQSLDQGLQFLIQYYNGEERAKGNILERFSAQQFPDLHSELNLSSLELGDSALYFCASSPEGVRYNEQFFGPGTRLTVL.

The rearrangement links TRBV5-6 to TRBJ2-1; D is possibly TRBD2 (6 bases). The V end was cut by 7 bases, the J end by 5 bases, with 16 bases between. The germline V gene encodes CDR1 SGHDT and CDR2 YYEEEE. The CDR3 spans 14 residues. The DNA for the CDR3 is TGTGCCAGCTGCGGGACTGGCGTTAACAATGAGCAGTTCTTC. This codes for CASCGTGVNNEQFF.

This clonotype has just a few counts. The gene calls are TRBV7-9 and TRBJ1-1; D is possibly TRBD1 (6 bases). Germline lookup yields CDR1 SEHNR and CDR2 FQNEAQ (reference sequence). V was trimmed by 1 base and J by 0 bases, leaving 15 bases between them. The CDR3 covers 17 residues. The CDR3 coding sequence is TGTGCCAGCAGCTTAGTGGACAGCCGACGGCTGAACACTGAAGCTTTCTTT. It yields the protein CASSLVDSRRLNTEAFF.

This sequence joins TRBV28 and TRBJ2-4; D might be TRBD1 (5 bases). The CDR3 runs to 13 residues. Trimming stripped 3 bases from V and 10 bases from J, with 13 bases between. Germline V lookup: CDR1 MDHEN, CDR2 SYDVKM. DNA for the CDR3: TGTGCCAGCAGTTTGGACACCCCTGGGATTCAGTACTTC. This codes for CASSLDTPGIQYF.

This chain connects TRBV29-1 to TRBJ1-2, with D maybe TRBD1 (5 bases). This CDR3 is 12 amino acids long. Germline V gene sequence: CDR1 SQVTM, CDR2 ANQGSEA. For the CDR3, the DNA is TGCGGAACCGGGGCAGCTCGTTATGGCTACACCTTC. Its protein product is CGTGAARYGYTF.

This clonotype was counted a few times. The chain links TRBV11-1 to TRBJ2-1, with D unclear. From germline, CDR1 is SGHAT and CDR2 FQDESV (reference sequence). The CDR3 runs 12 residues. The germline V and J ends were trimmed by 5 bases and 6 bases, with 8 bases remaining between them. This CDR3 reads CASSHEINEQFF. DNA for the CDR3: TGTGCCAGCAGCCATGAAATCAATGAGCAGTTCTTC. Together with reference TRBV11-1 and TRBJ2-1, the CDR3 gives the full variable domain: EAEVAQSPRYKITEKSQAVAFWCDPISGHATLYWYRQILGQGPELLVQFQDESVVDDSQLPKDRFSAERLKGVDSTLKIQPAELGDSAMYLCASSHEINEQFFGPGTRLTVL.

This clonotype was found a few times. The genes are TRBV25-1 and TRBJ2-3; 9 positions match TRBD1. Trimming removed 2 bases from V and 3 bases from J; junction bases left unmatched: 3. The CDR3 extends over 15 amino acids. CDR1 MGHDK and CDR2 SYGVNS come from the germline V gene. The DNA of the CDR3 is TGTGCCAGCAGTGAAAGGACAGGGGTGACAGATACGCAGTATTTT. Translated: CASSERTGVTDTQYF. Using reference TRBV25-1 and TRBJ2-3 for the parts outside the CDR3, the full variable domain is EADIYQTPRYLVIGTGKKITLECSQTMGHDKMYWYQQDPGMELHLIHYSYGVNSTEKGDLSSESTVSRIRTEHFPLTLESARPSHTSQYLCASSERTGVTDTQYFGPGTRLTVL.

This clonotype appeared a few times. The V gene is TRBV5-1, the J gene TRBJ1-2, with TRBD1 matching over 9 bases. Per germline, CDR1 SGHRS and CDR2 YFSETQ. Germline trimming cut 2 bases from V and 6 bases from J; bases unmatched to any gene: 8. The CDR3 consists of 15 residues. In DNA form, the CDR3 reads TGCGCCAGCAGCTTACTACAGGGGGCAGGTGATGGCTACACCTTC. It codes for CASSLLQGAGDGYTF.

There are a few counts of this clonotype. The chain joins TRBV10-3 to TRBJ2-2, with D possibly called TRBD1 or TRBD2 (5 bases each). Trimming took 6 bases from V and 6 from J, leaving 5 bases between them. The CDR3 length is 11 residues. Per the germline V gene, CDR1 is ENHRY and CDR2 is SYGVKD. CDR3 nucleotides: TGTGCCATCAGGGGGGCCGGGGAGCTGTTTTTT. It encodes CAIRGAGELFF.

The rearrangement uses TRBV6-1 and TRBJ2-1; 9 positions match TRBD1. V dropped 5 bases and J dropped 10; count of bases not matched to a gene: 12. The CDR3 sequence is 15 residues long. Germline loops: CDR1 MNHNS, CDR2 SASEGT. Here the CDR3 DNA reads TGTGCCAGCAGTAAGTCCCGGGACAGGGTCGGCGAGCAGTTCTTC. Translated: CASSKSRDRVGEQFF.

This clonotype was detected a few times. The V call is TRBV7-3, the J call TRBJ1-5, with D perhaps TRBD1 (5 bases). Trimming shortened V by 5 bases and J by 6 bases, and 11 bases separated the two germline ends. This CDR3 is built from 13 residues. Germline lookup yields CDR1 SGHTA and CDR2 FQGTGA. The CDR3 loop reads CASSAGRGQPQHF. CDR3 sequence (DNA): TGTGCCAGCAGCGCGGGGAGGGGTCAGCCCCAGCATTTT.

This clonotype was seen many times. The chain employs TRBV5-1 and TRBJ2-3; D might be TRBD1 or TRBD2, each matching 5 bases. Trimming pared 5 bases from V and 4 bases from J, leaving 20 bases between. The CDR3 loop spans 16 amino acids. Germline V gene sequence: CDR1 SGHRS, CDR2 YFSETQ. DNA of the CDR3: TGCGCCAGCAGAAATACCGGGACCAGGCCCCCAGATACGCAGTATTTT. Amino acids: CASRNTGTRPPDTQYF.